This entry lists 27 T cell receptor beta chains sequenced from one sample in a study of T cell responses to AZD1222 COVID-19 vaccine. The method was immunoSEQ multiplex PCR; TCRdb's version includes in-frame clones alone and lacks a portion of them. This sample has more than 95,000 clones, with 70% to 90% found just once. The material sequenced was peripheral blood, taken on day 0 of AZD1222 vaccination. These receptors were obtained from an adult in good health.

The rearrangement links TRBV30 to TRBJ1-2; no definite D call. This CDR3 region has 15 residues. Trimming took off 5 bases at V and 4 bases at J, with 20 bases between the two ends. Germline V lookup: CDR1 GTSNPN, CDR2 SVGIG (reference sequence). The CDR3 loop reads CAWFMTPYVSYGYTF. Written as DNA, the CDR3 is TGTGCCTGGTTCATGACTCCCTATGTTAGCTATGGCTACACCTTC.

In regard to this clone: This specimen includes other DNA sequences encoding the same CDR3. This chain uses TRBV19 with TRBJ1-2, with 9 nucleotides matching TRBD1. Germline V lookup: CDR1 LNHDA, CDR2 SQIVND (reference sequence). Germline trimming cut 8 bases from V and 4 bases from J; bases unmatched to any gene: 17. The CDR3 runs 17 residues. In DNA form, the CDR3 reads TGTGCCAGTCCACAGGGGGCGCATAAGAGGAACCGCTATGGCTACACCTTC. It translates to CASPQGAHKRNRYGYTF.

V and J are TRBV6-2 or TRBV6-3 and TRBJ2-1; TRBD1 might be the D (5 bases). The CDR3 has 13 residues. Germline V lookup: CDR1 MNHEY, CDR2 SVGEGT. V was trimmed by 2 bases and J by 8 bases, leaving 10 bases between them. The DNA for the CDR3 is TGTGCCAGCAGTTACCTGTCCAGGGATGAGCAGTTCTTC. Residues: CASSYLSRDEQFF.

The V and J genes are TRBV7-9 and TRBJ2-1, with unresolved D. Germline CDR1 reads SEHNR; CDR2 reads FQNEAQ (reference sequence). Trimming left V 7 bases short and J 5 bases short, with 9 bases between. The CDR3 runs 12 residues. CDR3 residues: CASKYGNNEQFF. In nucleotides, the CDR3 is TGTGCCAGCAAGTACGGCAACAATGAGCAGTTCTTC.

This clone was recorded at least ten times. The chain couples TRBV29-1 to TRBJ1-1, with D possibly TRBD1 on 6 matching bases. There are 14 residues in the CDR3. V was shortened by 4 bases and J by 1 base, with 13 bases between the two germline ends. Germline-derived CDR1 and CDR2 are SQVTM and ANQGSEA. The CDR3 DNA reads TGCAGCGTTGGTCGGGGGCTAGAGAACACTGAAGCTTTCTTT. Translating it yields CSVGRGLENTEAFF.

This clone has just one count. CDR3 coding DNA: TGTGCCAGCAGCCCAGGGACACAAGGGCAGTATTTT. Encoded protein: CASSPGTQGQYF. The chain uses TRBV14 and TRBJ2-3; tentative D call: TRBD1 (6 bases). CDR1 is SGHDN, CDR2 FVKESK, per germline. The CDR3 runs to 12 residues. Trimming pared 4 bases from V and 11 bases from J, leaving 13 bases between.

This rearrangement joins TRBV27 to TRBJ1-4; D might be TRBD1 (5 bases). Trimming took off 6 bases at V and 0 bases at J, with 8 bases between the two ends. The CDR3 loop spans 14 amino acids. From germline, CDR1 is MNHEY and CDR2 SMNVEV (reference sequence). DNA of the CDR3: TGTGCCAGCAGGGGGGGGGCAACTAATGAAAAACTGTTTTTT. Translation: CASRGGATNEKLFF.

The sample holds one count of this clone. J is TRBJ2-5 and V is TRBV7-8; either TRBD1 or TRBD2 may fit D (5 bases each). V shed 5 bases and J shed 3 bases, with 16 bases lying between them. CDR3 length equals 15 residues. Germline CDR1 SGHVS, CDR2 FQNEAQ. The DNA of the CDR3 is TGTGCCAGCAGCAGAGGGACGGAGCCAAAAGAGACCCAGTACTTC. Protein product: CASSRGTEPKETQYF.

J is TRBJ2-7 and V is TRBV29-1; 7 bases are a match to TRBD1. The germline V gene encodes CDR1 SQVTM and CDR2 ANQGSEA. V lost 5 bases, J lost 2 bases, and 6 bases stayed unmatched. The CDR3 covers 13 residues. The CDR3 sequence: CSVSRQGPYEQYF. Written as DNA, the CDR3 is TGCAGCGTTTCAAGACAGGGCCCCTACGAGCAGTACTTC.

This chain uses TRBV27 with TRBJ1-5; 9 bases agree with TRBD1. Germline V gene lookup returns CDR1 MNHEY and CDR2 SMNVEV (reference sequence). With 5 bases clipped from V and 9 bases from J, the junction kept 8 bases outside the gene matches. This CDR3 has 14 residues. The CDR3 DNA is TGTGCCAGCAGTCAGAAAACAGGGGGCGGGCCCCAGCATTTT. Translated: CASSQKTGGGPQHF.

To note about this clone: No DNA is shown, since the ends of the CDR3 on it are uncertain; the CDR3 is the one TCRdb lists. The chain employs TRBV10-3 and TRBJ2-7. Germline V gene sequence: CDR1 ENHRY, CDR2 SYGVKD. Counting both end residues, the CDR3 totals 17 amino acids. The CDR3 region is CAISELSGQAPVGEQYF.

This chain links TRBV10-3 with TRBJ2-7; D is possibly TRBD1 (6 bases). The CDR3 has 14 amino acids. With 1 base removed from V and 0 bases from J, the gap between germline ends came to 7 bases. Germline V gives CDR1 ENHRY, CDR2 SYGVKD. Here the CDR3 reads CAISEWTDSYEQYF. The CDR3 DNA reads as TGTGCCATCAGTGAGTGGACAGACTCCTACGAGCAGTACTTC.

The CDR3 spells CASSSTSGDSYEQYF. The CDR3 coding sequence is TGTGCCAGCAGCTCTACTAGCGGGGACTCCTACGAGCAGTACTTC. This chain uses TRBV7-2 with TRBJ2-7; the match to TRBD2 covers 10 bases. Germline values: CDR1 SGHTA, CDR2 FQGNSA. The CDR3 extends over 15 amino acids. The junction had 3 bases not matched to a gene; V was cut back by 4 bases and J by 0 bases.

This chain connects TRBV7-2 to TRBJ2-7, with 9 bases aligning to TRBD1. The CDR3 is made up of 14 amino acids. Germline V gives CDR1 SGHTA, CDR2 FQGNSA. Unmatched junction bases numbered 5, after V lost 5 bases and J lost 3 bases. The CDR3 spells CASSPRDRVYEQYF. The CDR3 DNA sequence: TGTGCCAGCAGCCCCCGGGACAGGGTCTACGAGCAGTACTTC. The complete variable domain, with remaining parts taken from reference TRBV7-2 and TRBJ2-7, reads GAGVSQSPSNKVTEKGKDVELRCDPISGHTALYWYRQSLGQGLEFLIYFQGNSAPDKSGLPSDRFSAERTGGSVSTLTIQRTQQEDSAVYLCASSPRDRVYEQYFGPGTRLTVT.

The rearrangement joins TRBV29-1 to TRBJ2-5; D is unresolved. Germline V CDR1 and CDR2: SQVTM, ANQGSEA. This CDR3 has 14 residues. V was shortened by 3 bases and J by 5 bases, with 16 bases between the two germline ends. CDR3 sequence (DNA): TGCAGCGTTGATATGGACCCTTTGGGGGAGACCCAGTACTTC. As protein: CSVDMDPLGETQYF.

The chain joins TRBV27 to TRBJ2-7, with TRBD2 identical over 10 bases. The CDR3 totals 15 residues. The germline CDR1 and CDR2 sequences are MNHEY and SMNVEV (reference sequence). The junction had 9 bases not matched to a gene; V was cut back by 4 bases and J by 6 bases. The CDR3 DNA follows: TGTGCCAGCAGTTCTCGGGGTAGCGGGAGGATCGAGCAGTACTTC. It is translated as CASSSRGSGRIEQYF.

This rearrangement joins TRBV10-3 to TRBJ1-3; D is unclear. There are 17 residues in the CDR3. Trimming took off 10 bases at V and 0 bases at J, with 22 bases between the two ends. Germline V gene data show CDR1 as ENHRY and CDR2 as SYGVKD. CDR3 nucleotide sequence: TGTGCCACCCGCGGATTGGGAACGCCGAGCTCTGGAAACACCATATATTTT. The encoded protein is CATRGLGTPSSGNTIYF.

The V gene is TRBV2, the J gene TRBJ2-7, with D possibly matching TRBD2 (6 bases). Trimming removed 8 bases from V and 0 bases from J, with 8 bases in between. This CDR3 contains 12 residues. The germline V gene has CDR1 SNHLY and CDR2 FYNNEI. CDR3 sequence (DNA): TGTGCCAGCGCTAGCGACTCCTACGAGCAGTACTTC. This encodes CASASDSYEQYF.

The gene calls are TRBV6-4 and TRBJ1-6; D unresolved. Germline loops: CDR1 MRHNA, CDR2 SNTAGT. There are 14 residues in the CDR3. Trimming took off 6 bases at V and 9 bases at J, with 15 bases between the two ends. CDR3 amino acids: CASSFSPQSSPLHF. The DNA for the CDR3 is TGTGCCAGCAGCTTCTCCCCTCAAAGTTCACCCCTCCACTTT.

J is TRBJ2-5 and V is TRBV29-1; D gene ambiguous. CDR3 length: 14 residues. CDR1 and CDR2 (germline): SQVTM, ANQGSEA. V dropped 0 bases and J dropped 1 base, with 9 bases sitting between them. The CDR3 reads CSVEDLGSQETQYF. Written as DNA, the CDR3 is TGCAGCGTTGAAGATCTTGGCAGCCAAGAGACCCAGTACTTC.

The chain joins TRBV7-2 to TRBJ2-3; no reliable D call. The CDR3 has 14 amino acids. The V end was cut by 5 bases, the J end by 11 bases, with 20 bases between. The germline V gene has CDR1 SGHTA and CDR2 FQGNSA. CDR3 DNA sequence: TGTGCCAGCAGCCAACCATCGGTACCCGAAGGGCAGTATTTT. This codes for CASSQPSVPEGQYF.

CDR3 sequence reads: CASSFYEWWDRGKERYGYTF. DNA of the CDR3: TGTGCCAGCAGCTTTTATGAGTGGTGGGACAGGGGGAAGGAGCGCTATGGCTACACCTTC. The V call is TRBV5-4, the J call TRBJ1-2; TRBD1 aligns across 11 bases. V shed 2 bases, J shed 4 bases, and the junction held 19 bases outside the gene matches. The CDR3 runs to 20 residues. Germline V CDR1 and CDR2: SGHNT, YYREEE (reference sequence).

Points on this clone: Other DNA sequences in the sample encode the same CDR3. The genes are TRBV27 and TRBJ1-2; TRBD1 matches at 10 bases. The CDR3 is 13 amino acids. With V trimmed by 3 bases and J by 6 bases, 1 base remained unmatched. Per the germline V gene, CDR1 is MNHEY and CDR2 is SMNVEV (reference sequence). CDR3 sequence (DNA): TGTGCCAGCAGTTTTGGGACAGGGGATGGCTACACCTTC. Residues: CASSFGTGDGYTF.

The chain has TRBV19 and TRBJ2-2; tentative D call: TRBD1 (6 bases). Germline-derived CDR1 and CDR2 are LNHDA and SQIVND (reference sequence). This CDR3 contains 13 residues. V was shortened by 4 bases and J by 9 bases, with 12 bases between the two germline ends. Here the CDR3 reads CASSTTGSWELFF. The CDR3 nucleotides are TGTGCCAGTAGTACGACAGGCTCCTGGGAGCTGTTTTTT. Combining the CDR3 with reference TRBV19 and TRBJ2-2 gives the whole variable domain DGGITQSPKYLFRKEGQNVTLSCEQNLNHDAMYWYRQDPGQGLRLIYYSQIVNDFQKGDIAEGYSVSREKKESFPLTVTSAQKNPTAFYLCASSTTGSWELFFGEGSRLTVL.

The chain combines TRBV7-6 with TRBJ1-1; D gene uncertain. This CDR3 region has 15 residues. V lost 2 bases to trimming and J lost 1 base, with 11 bases between them. CDR1 is SGHVS, CDR2 FNYEAQ, per germline. CDR3 coding DNA: TGTGCCAGCAGCTTATCCCTGGGATCGAACACTGAAGCTTTCTTT. It encodes CASSLSLGSNTEAFF.

The genes are TRBV7-8 and TRBJ2-4; 11 bases align to TRBD2. Germline CDR1 is SGHVS and CDR2 is FQNEAQ. The CDR3 is made up of 19 amino acids. V lost 1 base and J lost 0; bases outside the gene matches: 8. Here the CDR3 reads CASSLVAGGRVSAKNIQYF. The CDR3 DNA is TGTGCCAGCAGCTTAGTAGCGGGAGGGCGGGTATCAGCCAAAAACATTCAGTACTTC.

The genes are TRBV28 and TRBJ1-1, with 7 nucleotides matching TRBD1. Trimming removed 1 base from V and 8 bases from J; junction bases left unmatched: 7. CDR1 is MDHEN, CDR2 SYDVKM, per germline. The CDR3 extends over 14 amino acids. The CDR3 nucleotides read TGTGCCAGCAGTTTATTGAGGGTAGGGGGCGAAGCTTTCTTT. This codes for CASSLLRVGGEAFF. The full variable domain, in which reference TRBV28 and TRBJ1-1 provide the parts outside the CDR3, is DVKVTQSSRYLVKRTGEKVFLECVQDMDHENMFWYRQDPGLGLRLIYFSYDVKMKEKGDIPEGYSVSREKKERFSLILESASTNQTSMYLCASSLLRVGGEAFFGQGTRLTVV.